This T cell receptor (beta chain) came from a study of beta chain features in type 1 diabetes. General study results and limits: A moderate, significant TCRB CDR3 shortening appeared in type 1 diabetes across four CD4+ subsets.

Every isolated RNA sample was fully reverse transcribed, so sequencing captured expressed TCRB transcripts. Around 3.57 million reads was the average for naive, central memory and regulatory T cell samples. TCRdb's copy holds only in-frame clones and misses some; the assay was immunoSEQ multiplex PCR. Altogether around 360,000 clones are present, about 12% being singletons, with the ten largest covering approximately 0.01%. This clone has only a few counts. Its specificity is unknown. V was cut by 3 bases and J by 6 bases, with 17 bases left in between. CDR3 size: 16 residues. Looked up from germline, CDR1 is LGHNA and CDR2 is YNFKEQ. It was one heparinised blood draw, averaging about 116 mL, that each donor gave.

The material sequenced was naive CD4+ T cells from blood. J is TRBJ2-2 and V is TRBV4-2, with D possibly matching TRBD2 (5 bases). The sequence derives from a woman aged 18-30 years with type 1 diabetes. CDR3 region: CASSHRTLSGAGELFF. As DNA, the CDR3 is TGTGCCAGCAGCCACAGGACTCTTTCTGGGGCCGGGGAGCTGTTTTTT.